Shown below are 28 T cell receptor beta chains from a single sample sequenced in a study of blood T cell repertoires in COVID-19. Clones were read by immunoSEQ multiplex PCR, and TCRdb kept only the in-frame ones, dropping some. The sample carries about 150,000 clones, more than 75% recorded once. The sequencing input was peripheral blood. Source of these receptors: a man between 60 and 75 years old with acute or convalescent COVID-19.

The V gene is TRBV28, the J gene TRBJ1-5; possible D gene TRBD1, 5 bases. Trimming cost V 5 bases and J 5 bases, with 19 bases left between them. Germline V gene lookup returns CDR1 MDHEN and CDR2 SYDVKM. The CDR3 runs 16 residues. CDR3 sequence: CASSPRNWGEDQPQHF. DNA of the CDR3: TGTGCCAGCAGTCCCCGGAACTGGGGGGAGGATCAGCCCCAGCATTTT.

This chain links TRBV28 with TRBJ2-3, with D possibly matching TRBD2 (5 bases). Germline lookup yields CDR1 MDHEN and CDR2 SYDVKM. The CDR3 runs to 14 residues. V was shortened by 7 bases and J by 3 bases, with 14 bases between the two germline ends. CDR3 in amino acids: CASTPRPGTDTQYF. CDR3 sequence (DNA): TGTGCCAGCACTCCCCGCCCGGGGACAGATACGCAGTATTTT.

This chain connects TRBV9 to TRBJ2-3, with 9 bases matching TRBD2. Germline V gene lookup returns CDR1 SGDLS and CDR2 YYNGEE. The CDR3 is made up of 19 amino acids. Germline trimming cut 3 bases from V and 0 bases from J; bases unmatched to any gene: 14. DNA for the CDR3: TGTGCCAGCAGCGATTTGAGCGGGAGGTCCGGTCCCAGCACAGATACGCAGTATTTT. Encoded protein: CASSDLSGRSGPSTDTQYF.

CDR3 nucleotides: TGTGCCAGCAGCCAAGCGTCACTGAGCTCCTACGAGCAGTACTTC. Its translation is CASSQASLSSYEQYF. This chain joins TRBV4-2 and TRBJ2-7; unclear D gene. Trimming pared 1 base from V and 0 bases from J, leaving 10 bases between. Germline V CDR1 and CDR2: LGHNA, YNFKEQ. The CDR3 spans 15 residues.

This rearrangement joins TRBV7-8 to TRBJ2-2; weak D call: TRBD2 (6 bases). CDR3 length equals 14 residues. With 6 bases removed from V and 4 bases from J, the gap between germline ends came to 12 bases. Germline lookup yields CDR1 SGHVS and CDR2 FQNEAQ. CDR3 coding DNA: TGTGCCAGCAGGGAGGGGCCAGCCACCGGGGAGCTGTTTTTT. This sequence encodes CASREGPATGELFF.

This clone turned up a few times. The chain joins TRBV10-3 to TRBJ1-1; TRBD1 is a possible D gene (5 bases). The CDR3 runs to 14 residues. Germline CDR1 reads ENHRY; CDR2 reads SYGVKD. Trimming took off 3 bases at V and 2 bases at J, with 10 bases between the two ends. In DNA form, the CDR3 reads TGTGCCATCAGTGATGACAGTTTCAACACTGAAGCTTTCTTT. It codes for CAISDDSFNTEAFF.

The V and J genes are TRBV28 and TRBJ1-2; a weak D match, TRBD1 (5 bases). The CDR3 is 13 amino acids. The V end was cut by 6 bases, the J end by 1 base, with 9 bases between. The germline V gene encodes CDR1 MDHEN and CDR2 SYDVKM. CDR3 sequence reads: CASRRDSNYGYTF. CDR3 DNA: TGTGCCAGCAGAAGAGACAGTAACTATGGCTACACCTTC.

CDR3 residues: CASSESLLRYRTTYEQYF. CDR3 nucleotides: TGTGCCAGCAGTGAATCCCTCCTCCGGTACAGGACCACCTACGAGCAGTACTTC. V and J are TRBV25-1 and TRBJ2-7, with D possibly matching TRBD1 (5 bases). Trimming took off 1 base at V and 2 bases at J, with 21 bases between the two ends. Germline-derived CDR1 and CDR2 are MGHDK and SYGVNS. CDR3 size: 18 residues.

The chain combines TRBV1 with TRBJ1-4; the table's D call, TRBD1, has no DNA check behind it. TRBV1 is a documented pseudogene. This CDR3 is built from 16 residues. CDR3 loop: CTSSQGYRVKDEKLFF. The CDR3 DNA reads as TGCACCAGCAGCCAAGGTTACAGGGTTAAGGATGAAAAACTGTTTTTT.

This clone was counted between two and nine times. The chain links TRBV6-5 to TRBJ2-7, with TRBD1 as a possible D gene (6 bases). V was pared by 4 bases and J by 7 bases, with 14 bases between. Germline CDR1 reads MNHEY; CDR2 reads SVGAGI. This CDR3 is built from 13 residues. The CDR3 spells CASSLVSGTEQYF. For the CDR3, the DNA is TGTGCCAGCAGTTTGGTGTCTGGGACAGAGCAGTACTTC.

The V gene is TRBV7-9, the J gene TRBJ2-1; 9 nucleotides match TRBD2. This CDR3 is 15 amino acids long. CDR1 is SEHNR, CDR2 FQNEAQ, per germline (reference sequence). The J segment lost 9 bases and the V segment lost 7 bases, leaving 13 bases of the junction unmatched. CDR3 nucleotide sequence: TGTGCCAGCATAGGACTAGCGTTTGGGGAGGGTGAGCAGTTCTTC. It specifies CASIGLAFGEGEQFF.

V is TRBV29-1 and J is TRBJ2-7; possibly TRBD1 for D (6 bases). The V end was cut by 7 bases, the J end by 5 bases, with 12 bases between. The CDR3 spans 11 residues. CDR1 is SQVTM, CDR2 ANQGSEA, per germline. The DNA for the CDR3 is TGCAGCGGGGCAGGGGTCGACGAGCAGTACTTC. Translated, it gives CSGAGVDEQYF.

There are a few counts of this clone. The rearrangement uses TRBV7-8 and TRBJ2-7; D is ambiguous. The V gene lost 1 base and the J gene lost 6 bases, with 7 bases spanning the gap. Germline values: CDR1 SGHVS, CDR2 FQNEAQ. The CDR3 covers 12 residues. In DNA form, the CDR3 reads TGTGCCAGCAGCTTAGGAATGCGCGAGCAGTACTTC. Residues: CASSLGMREQYF.

This clone was detected once. CDR3 sequence: CASSLDRVGTGELFF. CDR3 coding DNA: TGTGCCAGCAGTCTGGACAGGGTGGGCACCGGGGAGCTGTTTTTT. This sequence joins TRBV5-4 and TRBJ2-2; 8 bases are a match to TRBD1. The CDR3 contains 15 residues. Germline V gene lookup returns CDR1 SGHNT and CDR2 YYREEE (reference sequence). With 5 bases clipped from V and 4 bases from J, the junction kept 7 bases outside the gene matches. The variable domain in full, with the rest retrieved from reference TRBV5-4 and TRBJ2-2, is ETGVTQSPTHLIKTRGQQVTLRCSSQSGHNTVSWYQQALGQGPQFIFQYYREEENGRGNFPPRFSGLQFPNYSSELNVNALELDDSALYLCASSLDRVGTGELFFGEGSRLTVL.

This clone was counted a single time. The chain is built from TRBV7-2 and TRBJ1-4; TRBD1 aligns across 9 bases. V gave up 2 bases and J gave up 4 bases; unmatched junction bases: 2. The CDR3 is 15 residues long. Germline CDR1 is SGHTA and CDR2 is FQGNSA. The CDR3 nucleotides read TGTGCCAGCAGCTTACGACAGGGGGGTAATGAAAAACTGTTTTTT. Translation: CASSLRQGGNEKLFF.

This clone has only a few counts. This chain connects TRBV7-9 to TRBJ2-5; TRBD2 agrees at 7 bases. The CDR3 runs 14 residues. Germline V CDR1 and CDR2: SEHNR, FQNEAQ (reference sequence). V lost 5 bases to trimming and J lost 4 bases; unmatched junction nucleotides: 7. CDR3 residues: CASSTGLTPETQYF. The CDR3 bases are TGTGCCAGCAGCACGGGACTAACCCCAGAGACCCAGTACTTC. Supplemented by reference TRBV7-9 and TRBJ2-5, the full variable domain reads DTGVSQNPRHKITKRGQNVTFRCDPISEHNRLYWYRQTLGQGPEFLTYFQNEAQLEKSRLLSDRFSAERPKGSFSTLEIQRTEQGDSAMYLCASSTGLTPETQYFGPGTRLLVL.

The chain combines TRBV27 with TRBJ2-3; 9 bases agree with TRBD1. The germline V gene encodes CDR1 MNHEY and CDR2 SMNVEV (reference sequence). The CDR3 runs to 16 residues. V dropped 3 bases and J dropped 4; count of bases not matched to a gene: 8. CDR3 residues: CASSFPMGQGPDTQYF. CDR3 bases: TGTGCCAGCAGTTTTCCCATGGGACAGGGCCCAGATACGCAGTATTTT.

At least ten counts were recorded for this clone. V gene TRBV4-1 combines with J gene TRBJ2-7; tentatively, D is TRBD2 (6 bases). This CDR3 has 17 amino acids. V was pared by 1 base and J by 0 bases, with 16 bases between. The germline V gene encodes CDR1 MGHRA and CDR2 YSYEKL. CDR3 in amino acids: CASSQGPTSIFSYEQYF. The DNA of the CDR3 is TGCGCCAGCAGCCAAGGGCCCACTAGCATCTTCTCCTACGAGCAGTACTTC.

The rearrangement uses TRBV7-2 and TRBJ2-7; unclear D gene. Germline CDR1 SGHTA, CDR2 FQGNSA. V was trimmed by 1 base and J by 7 bases, leaving 17 bases between them. The CDR3 runs 15 residues. CDR3 sequence reads: CASSLVAGYPEEQYF. The CDR3 region has the DNA TGTGCCAGCAGCTTAGTAGCCGGGTATCCGGAGGAGCAGTACTTC.

This clone showed up just a few times. The V call is TRBV9, the J call TRBJ2-7, with a possible D match to TRBD1 (7 bases). Trimming removed 3 bases from V and 0 bases from J, with 16 bases in between. Per germline, CDR1 SGDLS and CDR2 YYNGEE. The CDR3 runs to 16 residues. The CDR3 region is CASSEGSGGSSYEQYF. The CDR3 nucleotides read TGTGCCAGCAGCGAGGGCTCAGGGGGGAGCTCCTACGAGCAGTACTTC.

The V and J genes are TRBV5-1 and TRBJ2-3, with 7 bases lining up with TRBD2. CDR1 and CDR2 from the germline V gene are SGHRS and YFSETQ. This CDR3 spans 16 amino acids. Trimming took 4 bases from V and 2 from J; bases not matched to a gene: 10. CDR3 sequence: CASSPQPSGDTDTQYF. The CDR3 DNA is TGCGCCAGCAGCCCCCAGCCTAGCGGAGACACAGATACGCAGTATTTT.

The DNA for the CDR3 is TGTGCCAGCAGTCGTGGACAGGGCAGCTCCTATAATTCACCCCTCCACTTT. Translated: CASSRGQGSSYNSPLHF. The rearrangement uses TRBV6-6 and TRBJ1-6; 8 positions match TRBD1. The CDR3 runs 17 residues. The ends lost 5 bases at V and 0 bases at J; junction bases unmatched: 6. CDR1 and CDR2 from the germline V gene are MNHNY and SVGAGI (reference sequence).

This chain uses TRBV2 with TRBJ1-4; 8 bases fit TRBD1. The ends lost 5 bases at V and 5 bases at J; junction bases unmatched: 7. The CDR3 loop spans 15 amino acids. Germline-derived CDR1 and CDR2 are SNHLY and FYNNEI. The CDR3 is CASSNEDRENEKLFF. CDR3 sequence (DNA): TGTGCCAGCAGTAATGAGGACAGGGAAAATGAAAAACTGTTTTTT. The whole variable domain, filled in from reference TRBV2 and TRBJ1-4, reads EPEVTQTPSHQVTQMGQEVILRCVPISNHLYFYWYRQILGQKVEFLVSFYNNEISEKSEIFDDQFSVERPDGSNFTLKIRSTKLEDSAMYFCASSNEDRENEKLFFGSGTQLSVL.

The chain employs TRBV28 and TRBJ2-2; D is unresolved. CDR1 and CDR2 from the germline V gene are MDHEN and SYDVKM. Trimming took 10 bases from V and 0 from J, leaving 12 bases between them. The CDR3 length is 14 residues. CDR3 residues: CATTSGANTGELFF. The CDR3 nucleotides are TGTGCCACCACATCCGGAGCGAACACCGGGGAGCTGTTTTTT.

The chain recombines TRBV10-3 with TRBJ2-7; 8 bases match TRBD1. The J segment lost 1 base and the V segment lost 8 bases, leaving 4 bases of the junction unmatched. The CDR3 runs to 13 residues. Germline V CDR1 and CDR2: ENHRY, SYGVKD. In nucleotides, the CDR3 is TGTGCCATCGGAGGACAGGGTTCCTACGAGCAGTACTTC. The encoded protein is CAIGGQGSYEQYF.

The chain carries TRBV6-1 and TRBJ1-6; D may be TRBD1 (6 bases). From germline, CDR1 is MNHNS and CDR2 SASEGT. Deletions cut 2 bases from V and 6 bases from J, with 14 bases between. The CDR3 is 16 residues long. The CDR3 spells CASSERAQGRNSPLHF. CDR3 sequence (DNA): TGTGCCAGCAGTGAAAGGGCACAGGGTCGTAATTCACCCCTCCACTTT.

Concerning this clone: Within the sample, other DNA sequences also encode this same CDR3. The chain recombines TRBV28 with TRBJ2-3; weak D call: TRBD2 (6 bases). The CDR3 runs to 14 residues. Germline loops: CDR1 MDHEN, CDR2 SYDVKM. V lost 7 bases and J 1 base, leaving 12 bases between the germline ends. CDR3 in amino acids: CASTRRGGTDTQYF. DNA of the CDR3: TGTGCCAGCACAAGGAGGGGTGGCACAGATACGCAGTATTTT.

The genes are TRBV5-1 and TRBJ2-2; 9 bases fit TRBD1. Germline V gene lookup returns CDR1 SGHRS and CDR2 YFSETQ. This CDR3 contains 15 residues. Trimming cost V 2 bases and J 6 bases; bases outside gene matches: 5. CDR3 region: CASSLGQGIAGELFF. In nucleotides, the CDR3 is TGCGCCAGCAGCTTAGGACAGGGGATTGCCGGGGAGCTGTTTTTT.